The rows below give T cell receptor beta chains drawn from one sample of a study of blood T cell repertoires in COVID-19. Profiled with immunoSEQ multiplex PCR; TCRdb holds only in-frame clones, not every one. The sample consists of approximately 260,000 clones, around nine tenths of them appearing once. Sequencing used PBMCs or T cells enriched from blood (not recorded which). The source is a woman in her late teens or twenties who had recovered from COVID-19. CDR3s include the opening cysteine and the closing phenylalanine or tryptophan.

j_call v_call cdr3_aa
TRBJ1-2 TRBV14 CASSQEVDLGGLGGYTF
TRBJ1-1 TRBV6-5 CASGRVNTEAFF
TRBJ2-1 TRBV9 CASSPFSGGNNEQFF
TRBJ1-6 TRBV4-2 CASSQDASLFYNSPLHF
TRBJ1-5 TRBV18 CASSPPMAGGNQPQHF
TRBJ1-6 TRBV5-1 CASSFTGARYNSPLHF
TRBJ2-7 TRBV14 CASSRPGAPYEQYF
TRBJ1-2 TRBV2 CASSAQGRGSYGYTF
TRBJ1-5 TRBV7-2 CASSFGQLRNQPQHF
TRBJ1-2 TRBV7-9 CASSLGQSVQGYTF
TRBJ2-1 TRBV27 CASSLAGLYNEQFF
TRBJ1-5 TRBV19 CASRRTGGNQPQHF
TRBJ1-2 TRBV20-1 CSASSGQGNYGYTF
TRBJ2-7 TRBV11-3 CASSPGQTYEQYF
TRBJ1-3 TRBV28 CASTPSLGRSGNTIYF
TRBJ2-1 TRBV3-1/TRBV3-2 CASSPDGLAGGSEQFF
TRBJ2-7 TRBV5-1 CASSLVDGTESFEQYF
TRBJ2-3 TRBV19 CASSILAGTTDTQYF
TRBJ1-5 TRBV28 CASSLYGGGGFQHF
TRBJ2-7 TRBV5-4 CASSLWGGAGSEQYF
TRBJ2-1 TRBV7-9 CASSLYLVGGVEKNEQFF
TRBJ1-1 TRBV5-5 CASSSGQNTEAFF